This T cell receptor (beta chain) appears in the sequencing data of a study of blood T cell repertoires in COVID-19. Study summary: Italy, Spain and the United States were the sources of the convalescent and acute COVID-19 samples. The analysed material was cDNA or gDNA that came from T cells, B-cell-depleted T cells, or PBMCs.

The CDR3 spans 16 residues. V was shortened by 4 bases and J by 0 bases, with 13 bases between the two germline ends. Germline V CDR1 and CDR2: MNHEY, SVGEGT. Original analysis: From reference gene primer amplification, estimates of nucleated cell counts were derived. Assay used: immunoSEQ multiplex PCR; TCRdb lists only in-frame clones, some missing. V, J and clone size are those of that table, while D and trimming were read from the DNA. The sample includes roughly 110,000 clones, about 89% seen only once; the top ten take 4.9%. This clone has a single count. The origin of this receptor is a middle-aged man with active or convalescent COVID-19. Sequencing was carried out using peripheral blood. V and J are TRBV6-2 or TRBV6-3 and TRBJ2-1; possibly TRBD2 for D (5 bases). CDR3 in DNA: TGTGCCAGCAGTTCAAGACGGGCGGGCTCCTACAATGAGCAGTTCTTC. It translates to CASSSRRAGSYNEQFF.